This note documents a single T cell receptor beta chain sequence. Its antigen is undetermined. The CDR3 runs 13 residues. Trimming removed 4 bases from V and 8 bases from J; junction bases left unmatched: 8. Germline CDR1 reads GTSNPN; CDR2 reads SVGIG (reference sequence). Sequencing used immunoSEQ multiplex PCR; TCRdb keeps in-frame clones, though not all of them. The repertoire consists of roughly 4,900 clones, with around 70% occurring once and the leading ten covering about 17%. The post-treatment osteosarcoma tumors were primary, local recurrence or metastasis specimens from poor-prognosis patients. The sample belongs to a study of the immune and genomic landscape of osteosarcoma. The wider study: Roughly 70% had unfavorable pathologic response to standard therapy. Study results and caveats: External normal skin and healthy peripheral blood data provided clonality references.

Sequencing was performed on osteosarcoma tumor tissue from the femur. This TCR came from a human donor with osteosarcoma. The V and J genes are TRBV30 and TRBJ1-2; 9 bases align to TRBD1. The CDR3 loop reads CAWNPNRGHGYTF. The CDR3 DNA follows: TGTGCCTGGAACCCAAACAGGGGGCACGGCTACACCTTC.